A single T cell receptor (beta chain) is shown here with its context. Its antigen is currently unknown. Using immunoSEQ multiplex PCR, the repertoire was profiled, and TCRdb retains in-frame clones only, with some absent. The specimen's table records 40,000 to 55,000 clones. The source of the sample is a study of T cells in women clearing cervical HPV infection. About the study: No precancer developed; the control's incident HPV16 infection cleared within 12 months.

General study results and limits: Timing of associations relative to infection is unclear; T-cell subsets were not isolated.

This sequence was found in a woman aged 18 to 75 with a cervical HPV16 infection that either progressed to CIN3+ or cleared (not recorded which). The sequencing input was blood buffy coat.

CDR3 protein: CASSASYGTGLFEQFF. The CDR3 DNA, read in part, is TGTGCCAGCAGTGCATCCTACGGGACAGGGCTTTTTGAG. The chain employs TRBV27 and TRBJ2-1, with 9 bases matching TRBD1. Sequencing ends 3 residues short of the CDR3 end; the germline J gene provides the rest. Germline V gene sequence: CDR1 MNHEY, CDR2 SMNVEV (reference sequence). The length of the CDR3 is 16 residues. J gave up 9 bases and V 5 bases, and 14 bases lay outside the gene matches.